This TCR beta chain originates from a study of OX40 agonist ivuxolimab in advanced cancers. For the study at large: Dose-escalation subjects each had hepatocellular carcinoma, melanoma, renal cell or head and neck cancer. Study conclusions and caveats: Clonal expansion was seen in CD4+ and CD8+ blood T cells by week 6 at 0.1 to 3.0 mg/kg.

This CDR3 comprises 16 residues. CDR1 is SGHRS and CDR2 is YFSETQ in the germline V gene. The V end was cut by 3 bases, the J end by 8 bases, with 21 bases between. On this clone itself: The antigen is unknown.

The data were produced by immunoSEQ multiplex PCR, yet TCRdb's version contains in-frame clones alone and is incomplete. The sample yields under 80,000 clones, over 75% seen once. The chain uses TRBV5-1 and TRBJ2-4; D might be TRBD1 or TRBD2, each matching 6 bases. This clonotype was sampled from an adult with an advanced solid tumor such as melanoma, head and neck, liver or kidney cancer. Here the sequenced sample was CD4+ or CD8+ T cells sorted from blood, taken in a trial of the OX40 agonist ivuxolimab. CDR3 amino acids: CASSSEPNGGGDIQYF. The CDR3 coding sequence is TGCGCCAGCAGCTCGGAGCCAAACGGGGGCGGGGACATTCAGTACTTC.